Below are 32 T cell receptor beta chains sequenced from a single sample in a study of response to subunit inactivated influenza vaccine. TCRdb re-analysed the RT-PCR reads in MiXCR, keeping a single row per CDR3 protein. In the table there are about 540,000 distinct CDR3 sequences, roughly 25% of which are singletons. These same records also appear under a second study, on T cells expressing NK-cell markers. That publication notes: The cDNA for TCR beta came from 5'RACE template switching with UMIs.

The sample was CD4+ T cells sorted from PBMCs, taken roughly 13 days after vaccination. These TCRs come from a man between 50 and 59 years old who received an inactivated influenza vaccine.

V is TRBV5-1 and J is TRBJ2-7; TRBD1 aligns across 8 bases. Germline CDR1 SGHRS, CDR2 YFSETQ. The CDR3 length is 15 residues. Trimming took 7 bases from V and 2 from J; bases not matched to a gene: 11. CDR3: CASRALTGAAYEQYF. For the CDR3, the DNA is TGCGCCAGCCGGGCCCTGACAGGGGCAGCCTACGAGCAGTACTTC.

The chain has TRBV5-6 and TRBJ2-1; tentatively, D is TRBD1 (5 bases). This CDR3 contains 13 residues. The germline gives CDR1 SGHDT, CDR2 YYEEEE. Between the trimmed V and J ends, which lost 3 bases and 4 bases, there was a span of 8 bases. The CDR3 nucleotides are TGTGCCAGCAGCTATGGGGCGTACAATGAGCAGTTCTTC. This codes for CASSYGAYNEQFF.

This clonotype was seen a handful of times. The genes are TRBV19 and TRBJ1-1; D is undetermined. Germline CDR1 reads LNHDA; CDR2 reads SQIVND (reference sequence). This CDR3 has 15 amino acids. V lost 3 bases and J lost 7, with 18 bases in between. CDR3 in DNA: TGTGCCAGTAGTATGGGTTCGACATACGGGGATGAAGCTTTCTTT. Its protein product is CASSMGSTYGDEAFF.

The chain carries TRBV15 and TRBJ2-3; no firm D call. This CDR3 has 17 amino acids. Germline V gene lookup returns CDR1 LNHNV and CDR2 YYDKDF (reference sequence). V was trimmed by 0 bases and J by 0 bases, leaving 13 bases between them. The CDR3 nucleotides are TGTGCCACCAGCAGAGACGGGTGGAATGCTAGCACAGATACGCAGTATTTT. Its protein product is CATSRDGWNASTDTQYF.

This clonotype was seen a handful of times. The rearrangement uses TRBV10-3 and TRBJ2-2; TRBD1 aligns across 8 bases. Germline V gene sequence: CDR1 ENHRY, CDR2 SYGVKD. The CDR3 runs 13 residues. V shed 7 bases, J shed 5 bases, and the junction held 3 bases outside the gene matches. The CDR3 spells CAIIGTGTGELFF. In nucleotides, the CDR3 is TGTGCCATCATCGGGACAGGAACCGGGGAGCTGTTTTTT.

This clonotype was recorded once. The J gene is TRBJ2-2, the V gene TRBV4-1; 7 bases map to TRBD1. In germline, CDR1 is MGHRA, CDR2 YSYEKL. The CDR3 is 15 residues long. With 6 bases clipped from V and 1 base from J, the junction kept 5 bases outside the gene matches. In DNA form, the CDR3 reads TGCGCCAGCAGGCAGGACAGGCGGAACACCGGGGAGCTGTTTTTT. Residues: CASRQDRRNTGELFF.

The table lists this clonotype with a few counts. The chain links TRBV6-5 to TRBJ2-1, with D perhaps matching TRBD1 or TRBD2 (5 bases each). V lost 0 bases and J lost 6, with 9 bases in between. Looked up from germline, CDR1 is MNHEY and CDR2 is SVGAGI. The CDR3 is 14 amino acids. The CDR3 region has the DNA TGTGCCAGCAGTTACTCCCCAGGGACCAATGAGCAGTTCTTC. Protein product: CASSYSPGTNEQFF.

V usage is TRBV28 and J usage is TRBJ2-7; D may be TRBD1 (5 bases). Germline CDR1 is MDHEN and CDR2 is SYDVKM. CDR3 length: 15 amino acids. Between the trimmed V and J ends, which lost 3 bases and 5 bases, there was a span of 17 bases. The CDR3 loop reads CASSFAPGQMHEQYF. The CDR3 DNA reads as TGTGCCAGCAGTTTCGCCCCCGGACAAATGCACGAGCAGTACTTC.

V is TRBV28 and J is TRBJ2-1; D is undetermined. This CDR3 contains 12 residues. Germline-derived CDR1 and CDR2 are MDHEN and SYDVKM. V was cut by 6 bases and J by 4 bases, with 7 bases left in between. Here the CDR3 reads CASSRRYNEQFF. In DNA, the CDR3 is TGTGCCAGCAGCCGTAGGTACAATGAGCAGTTCTTC.

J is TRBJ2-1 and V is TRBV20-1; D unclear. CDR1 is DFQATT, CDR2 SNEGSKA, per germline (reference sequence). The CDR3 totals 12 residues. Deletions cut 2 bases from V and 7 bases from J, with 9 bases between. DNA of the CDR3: TGCAGTGCTAGATCCCAGATAAATGAGCAGTTCTTC. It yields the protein CSARSQINEQFF.

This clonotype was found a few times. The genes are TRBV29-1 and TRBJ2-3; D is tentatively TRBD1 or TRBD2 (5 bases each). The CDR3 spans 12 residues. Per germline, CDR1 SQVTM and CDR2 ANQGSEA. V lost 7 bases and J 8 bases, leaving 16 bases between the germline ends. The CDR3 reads CSARPGRPTQYF. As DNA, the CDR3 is TGCAGCGCCAGACCGGGACGCCCTACGCAGTATTTT.

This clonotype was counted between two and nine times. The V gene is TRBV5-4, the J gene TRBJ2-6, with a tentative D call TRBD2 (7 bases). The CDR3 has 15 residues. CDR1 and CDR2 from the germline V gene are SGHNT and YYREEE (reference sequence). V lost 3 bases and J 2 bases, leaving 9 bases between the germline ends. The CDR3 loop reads CASSSGGAGANVLTF. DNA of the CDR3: TGTGCCAGCAGCTCGGGGGGCGCTGGGGCCAACGTCCTGACTTTC.

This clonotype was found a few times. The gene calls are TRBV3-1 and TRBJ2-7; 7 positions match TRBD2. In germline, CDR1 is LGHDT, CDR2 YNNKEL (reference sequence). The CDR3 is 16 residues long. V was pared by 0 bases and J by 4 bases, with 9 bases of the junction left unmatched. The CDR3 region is CASSQEGGRSVYEQYF. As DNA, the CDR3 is TGTGCCAGCAGCCAAGAGGGCGGGAGATCGGTGTACGAGCAGTACTTC.

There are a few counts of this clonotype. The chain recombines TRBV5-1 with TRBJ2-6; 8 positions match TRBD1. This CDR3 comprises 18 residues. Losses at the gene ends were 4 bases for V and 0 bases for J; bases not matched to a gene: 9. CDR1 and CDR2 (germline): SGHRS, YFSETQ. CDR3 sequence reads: CASSRKDRVPSGANVLTF. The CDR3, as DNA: TGCGCCAGCAGCAGGAAGGACAGGGTTCCCTCTGGGGCCAACGTCCTGACTTTC.

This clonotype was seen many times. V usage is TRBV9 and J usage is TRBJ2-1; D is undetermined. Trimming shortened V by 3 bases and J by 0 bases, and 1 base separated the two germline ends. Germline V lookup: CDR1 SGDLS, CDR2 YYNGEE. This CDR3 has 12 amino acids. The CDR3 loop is CASSASYNEQFF. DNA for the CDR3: TGTGCCAGCAGCGCCTCCTACAATGAGCAGTTCTTC.

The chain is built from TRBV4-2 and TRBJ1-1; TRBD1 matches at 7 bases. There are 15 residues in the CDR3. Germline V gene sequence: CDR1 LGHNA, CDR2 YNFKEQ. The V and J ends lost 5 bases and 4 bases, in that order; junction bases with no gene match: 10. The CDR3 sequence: CASSSNHRGLTEAFF. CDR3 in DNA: TGTGCCAGCAGCTCCAATCACAGGGGCCTCACTGAAGCTTTCTTT.

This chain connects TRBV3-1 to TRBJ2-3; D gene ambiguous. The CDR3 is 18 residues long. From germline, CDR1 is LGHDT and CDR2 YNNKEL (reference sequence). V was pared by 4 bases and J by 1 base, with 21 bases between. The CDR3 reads CASSLFFPGPSGTDTQYF. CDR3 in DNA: TGTGCCAGCAGCCTGTTTTTCCCGGGCCCCTCGGGCACAGATACGCAGTATTTT.

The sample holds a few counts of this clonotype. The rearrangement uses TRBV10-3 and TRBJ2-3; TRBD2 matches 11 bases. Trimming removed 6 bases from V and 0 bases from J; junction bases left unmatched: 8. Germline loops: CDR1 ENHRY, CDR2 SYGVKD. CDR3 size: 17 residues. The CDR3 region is CAISPGLAGTSTDTQYF. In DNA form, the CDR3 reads TGTGCCATCAGCCCAGGACTAGCGGGTACTAGCACAGATACGCAGTATTTT.

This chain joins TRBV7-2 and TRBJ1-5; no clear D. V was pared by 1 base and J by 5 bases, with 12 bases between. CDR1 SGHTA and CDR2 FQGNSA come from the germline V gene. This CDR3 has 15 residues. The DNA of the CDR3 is TGTGCCAGCAGCTTAGTCCCTCGTGGGGATCAGCCCCAGCATTTT. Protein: CASSLVPRGDQPQHF.

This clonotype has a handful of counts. The CDR3 spells CATSRGWLDTDTQYF. The DNA of the CDR3 is TGTGCCACCAGCAGAGGATGGTTAGACACAGATACGCAGTATTTT. V is TRBV15 and J is TRBJ2-3; D gene unclear. V lost 1 base and J 2 bases, leaving 10 bases between the germline ends. This CDR3 is 15 amino acids long. Germline-derived CDR1 and CDR2 are LNHNV and YYDKDF (reference sequence).

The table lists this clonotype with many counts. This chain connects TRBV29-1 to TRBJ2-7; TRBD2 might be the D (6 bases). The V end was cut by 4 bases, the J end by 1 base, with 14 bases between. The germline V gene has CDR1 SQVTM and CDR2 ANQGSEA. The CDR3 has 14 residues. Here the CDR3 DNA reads TGCAGCGTTGCCGGTGGAGGGTCATCCTACGAGCAGTACTTC. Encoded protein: CSVAGGGSSYEQYF.

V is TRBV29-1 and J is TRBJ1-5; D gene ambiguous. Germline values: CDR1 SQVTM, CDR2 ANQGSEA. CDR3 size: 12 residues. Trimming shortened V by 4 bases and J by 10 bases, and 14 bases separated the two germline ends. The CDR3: CSVGSGSGPQHF. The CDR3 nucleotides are TGCAGCGTTGGGTCAGGCTCGGGACCCCAGCATTTT. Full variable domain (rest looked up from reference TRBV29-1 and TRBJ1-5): SAVISQKPSRDICQRGTSLTIQCQVDSQVTMMFWYRQQPGQSLTLIATANQGSEATYESGFVIDKFPISRPNLTFSTLTVSNMSPEDSSIYLCSVGSGSGPQHFGDGTRLSIL.

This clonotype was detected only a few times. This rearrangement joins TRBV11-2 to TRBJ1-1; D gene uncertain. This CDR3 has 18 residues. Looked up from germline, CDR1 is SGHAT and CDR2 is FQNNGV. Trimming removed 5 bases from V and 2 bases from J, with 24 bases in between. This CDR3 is CASSLIGLGELANTEAFF. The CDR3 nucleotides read TGTGCCAGCAGCCTTATAGGTTTGGGTGAGTTGGCTAACACTGAAGCTTTCTTT.

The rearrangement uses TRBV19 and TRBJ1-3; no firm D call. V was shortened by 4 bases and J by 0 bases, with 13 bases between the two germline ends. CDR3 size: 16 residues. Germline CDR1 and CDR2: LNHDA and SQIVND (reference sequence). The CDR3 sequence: CASSTADRASGNTIYF. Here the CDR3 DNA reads TGTGCCAGTAGTACCGCCGATAGGGCCTCTGGAAACACCATATATTTT.

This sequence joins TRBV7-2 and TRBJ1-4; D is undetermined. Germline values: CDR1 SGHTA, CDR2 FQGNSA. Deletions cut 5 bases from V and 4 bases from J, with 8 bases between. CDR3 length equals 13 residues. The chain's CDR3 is CASSPGVNEKLFF. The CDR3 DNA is TGTGCCAGCAGCCCTGGCGTTAATGAAAAACTGTTTTTT.

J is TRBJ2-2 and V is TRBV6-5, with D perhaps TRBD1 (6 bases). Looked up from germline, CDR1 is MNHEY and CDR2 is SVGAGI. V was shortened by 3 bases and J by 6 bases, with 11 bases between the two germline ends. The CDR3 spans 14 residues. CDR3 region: CASSYFRGAGELFF. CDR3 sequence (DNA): TGTGCCAGCAGTTATTTCAGGGGAGCCGGGGAGCTGTTTTTT.

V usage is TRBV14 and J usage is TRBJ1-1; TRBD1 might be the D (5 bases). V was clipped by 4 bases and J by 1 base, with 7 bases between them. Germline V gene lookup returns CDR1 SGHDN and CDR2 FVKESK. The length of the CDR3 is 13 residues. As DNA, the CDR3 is TGTGCCAGCAGCCCCAGGGAGAACACTGAAGCTTTCTTT. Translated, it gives CASSPRENTEAFF.

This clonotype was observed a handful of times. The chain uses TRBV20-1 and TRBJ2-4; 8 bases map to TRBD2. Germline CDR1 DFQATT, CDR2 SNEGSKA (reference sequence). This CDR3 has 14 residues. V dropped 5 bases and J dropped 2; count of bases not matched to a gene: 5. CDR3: CSADVAGTKNIQYF. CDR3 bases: TGCAGTGCTGACGTAGCGGGGACCAAAAACATTCAGTACTTC.

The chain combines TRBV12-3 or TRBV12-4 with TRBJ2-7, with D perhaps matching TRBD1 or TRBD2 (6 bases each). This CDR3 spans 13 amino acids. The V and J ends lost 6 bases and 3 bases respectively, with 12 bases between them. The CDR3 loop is CASRSEGGYEQYF. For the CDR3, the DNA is TGTGCCAGCAGGTCCGAGGGGGGCTACGAGCAGTACTTC.

The CDR3 coding sequence is TGTGCCAGCAGTTCCAAGTACGAGCAGTACTTC. Residues: CASSSKYEQYF. This chain uses TRBV12-3 or TRBV12-4 with TRBJ2-7, with D uncertain. The CDR3 length is 11 residues. Deletions cut 4 bases from V and 4 bases from J, with 5 bases between.

CDR3 coding DNA: TGCGCCAGCAGCTTGGGACGAGGGCGGTCACCCCTCCACTTT. This gives the protein CASSLGRGRSPLHF. V is TRBV5-1 and J is TRBJ1-6; the D is unclear. The CDR3 loop spans 14 amino acids. Trimming took off 0 bases at V and 10 bases at J, with 11 bases between the two ends. Per the germline V gene, CDR1 is SGHRS and CDR2 is YFSETQ.

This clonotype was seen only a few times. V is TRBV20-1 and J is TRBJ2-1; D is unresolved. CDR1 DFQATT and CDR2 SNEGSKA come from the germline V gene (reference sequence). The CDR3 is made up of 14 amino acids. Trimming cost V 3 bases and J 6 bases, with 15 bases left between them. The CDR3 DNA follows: TGCAGTGCTAGTCTCGGCAGAATGGGCAATGAGCAGTTCTTC. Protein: CSASLGRMGNEQFF.